One and the same sample provided the 4 T cell receptor beta chains below, sequenced in a study of patients and donors after allogeneic stem cell transplantation. Using its own MiXCR run on the RT-PCR reads, TCRdb lists one record per CDR3 protein. The repertoire holds about 2,600 distinct CDR3 sequences, with approximately 8.2% as singletons. The sample comprised blood, either unsorted or a sorted T cell fraction (not recorded which). These receptors came from a human donor who was either an allogeneic HSCT recipient or a stem cell or donor lymphocyte infusion donor (not recorded which). It is not recorded whose cells these are; they may come from a transplant donor.

Sample share makes this clonotype large. V and J are TRBV7-3 and TRBJ2-1; D unclear. The CDR3 spans 13 residues. Trimming removed 0 bases at V and 9 bases at J, with 9 bases between. From germline, CDR1 is SGHTA and CDR2 FQGTGA. In DNA, the CDR3 is TGTGCCAGCAGCTTAACGGGTATAGGTGAGCAGTTCTTC. It translates to CASSLTGIGEQFF.

The chain joins TRBV6-1 to TRBJ2-7, with D perhaps TRBD2 (6 bases). Trimming stripped 7 bases from V and 7 bases from J, with 17 bases between. The CDR3 covers 13 residues. Germline V gene data show CDR1 as MNHNS and CDR2 as SASEGT. CDR3 sequence (DNA): TGTGCCAGCATTTACACCTCCGGGGGAGAGCAGTACTTC. Its translation: CASIYTSGGEQYF.

There are a few counts of this clonotype. V gene TRBV12-3 or TRBV12-4 combines with J gene TRBJ2-7; D unclear. The CDR3 is made up of 12 amino acids. V gave up 3 bases and J gave up 2 bases, with 5 bases separating them. In DNA, the CDR3 is TGTGCCAGCAGTTTGATGCCCTACGAGCAGTACTTC. Amino acids: CASSLMPYEQYF.

This clonotype was counted a few times. The chain carries TRBV4-2 and TRBJ2-5, with D perhaps being TRBD1 or TRBD2 (5 bases each). Germline CDR1 LGHNA, CDR2 YNFKEQ. There are 17 residues in the CDR3. Trimming stripped 0 bases from V and 1 base from J, with 15 bases between. The CDR3 sequence: CASSQESWGSVQETQYF. The CDR3 coding sequence is TGTGCCAGCAGCCAAGAGTCTTGGGGGAGCGTCCAAGAGACCCAGTACTTC.